These T cell receptor beta chains were read from a single sample in a study of T cells after yellow fever vaccination. Using its own MiXCR run on the 5' RACE reads, TCRdb lists one record per CDR3 protein. The sample holds just under 600,000 distinct CDR3 sequences, about 14% seen once. The sequencing here drew on PBMCs, taken on the day of the yellow fever booster vaccination. These receptors were collected from a young man who received the YFV17D yellow fever vaccine. Both conserved end residues are trimmed from each CDR3. The D gene is left open where the match is weak. A clone size is listed for some rows: how often the clone was seen (once, few, many), or a class if it is expanded.

d_call,clone_size,v_call,j_call,cdr3_aa
TRBD2,-,TRBV5-1,TRBJ2-2,ASSQGGLAGNTGELF
-,few,TRBV20-1,TRBJ2-3,SVGTSNTDTQY
-,-,TRBV5-1,TRBJ2-5,ASRFREGGQETQY
TRBD1,-,TRBV30,TRBJ1-1,AWKKPGQGTINSNAEAF
-,few,TRBV6-1,TRBJ1-6,ASSDWTDNSPLH
-,-,TRBV20-1,TRBJ1-4,SVENEKLF
TRBD1,-,TRBV19,TRBJ2-6,AGSSGQGVRSGANVLT
-,few,TRBV20-1,TRBJ2-3,SARGAGFTDTQY
-,few,TRBV20-1,TRBJ2-1,SAGRGGVYNEQF
TRBD1,-,TRBV11-2,TRBJ1-2,ASSLGRQGNYGYT
-,-,TRBV7-2,TRBJ2-1,ASSLGQGRVQF
-,many,TRBV4-3,TRBJ2-3,ASSQVGKSGPDTQY
-,-,TRBV20-1,TRBJ2-2,SASRPGSTGELF
TRBD1,few,TRBV9,TRBJ2-7,ASSAFGTGAYEQY
-,many,TRBV12-3/TRBV12-4,TRBJ2-1,ASGSPVAYNEQF
-,-,TRBV6-2/TRBV6-3,TRBJ2-7,ASSYLSTYEQY
-,-,TRBV6-5,TRBJ2-2,ASSPPGTMPGELF
TRBD2,many,TRBV5-5,TRBJ2-2,ASSLTGTSGRRTGELF
-,-,TRBV6-2/TRBV6-3,TRBJ2-1,ASSFGGGRVETYNEQF
-,few,TRBV5-1,TRBJ1-2,ASSLGLRYLGYT